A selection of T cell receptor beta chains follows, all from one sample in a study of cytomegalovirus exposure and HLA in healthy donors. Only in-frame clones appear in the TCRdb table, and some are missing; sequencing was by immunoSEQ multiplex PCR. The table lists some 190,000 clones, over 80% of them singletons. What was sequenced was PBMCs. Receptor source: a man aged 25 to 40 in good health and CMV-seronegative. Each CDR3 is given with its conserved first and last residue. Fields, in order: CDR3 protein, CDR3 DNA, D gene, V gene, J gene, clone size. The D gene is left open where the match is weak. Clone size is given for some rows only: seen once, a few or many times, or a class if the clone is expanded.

CASSLYKGLAGEGAKNIQYF	TGTGCCAGCAGTTTATACAAGGGACTAGCGGGAGAGGGAGCCAAAAACATTCAGTACTTC	TRBD2	TRBV27	TRBJ2-4	NA
CASRGIGVGNEQFF	TGCGCCAGCAGAGGTATCGGGGTCGGCAATGAGCAGTTCTTC	NA	TRBV5-1	TRBJ2-1	NA
CASSPPRLFF	TGTGCCAGCAGTCCCCCCCGGCTGTTTTTT	NA	TRBV27	TRBJ2-2	NA
CASRQLTEAFF	TGTGCCAGCAGACAGCTCACTGAAGCTTTCTTT	NA	TRBV25-1	TRBJ1-1	once
CARTPGQGDEQYF	TGCGCCAGGACGCCGGGACAGGGGGACGAGCAGTACTTC	TRBD1	TRBV5-1	TRBJ2-7	NA
CASSFIRGREKGQPQHF	TGTGCCAGCAGTTTCATTCGAGGCAGGGAAAAAGGTCAGCCCCAGCATTTT	NA	TRBV28	TRBJ1-5	NA
CASTNGGGEQYF	TGTGCCAGCACCAACGGGGGGGGCGAGCAGTACTTC	TRBD2	TRBV6-5	TRBJ2-7	once
CASSSTRTSGTYEQYF	TGTGCCAGCAGTTCCACCCGGACTAGCGGTACCTACGAGCAGTACTTC	TRBD2	TRBV6-5	TRBJ2-7	NA
CASSRNSWSNSYNEQFF	TGTGCCAGCAGCAGAAATAGTTGGTCCAACTCCTACAATGAGCAGTTCTTC	NA	TRBV9	TRBJ2-1	NA
CASGIISGTGVNEQFF	TGTGCTAGTGGGATCATTTCCGGGACAGGGGTCAATGAGCAGTTCTTC	TRBD1	TRBV12-5	TRBJ2-1	NA
CASSPPPGGGYEQYF	TGTGCCAGCAGTCCCCCCCCCGGGGGAGGCTACGAGCAGTACTTC	NA	TRBV6-5	TRBJ2-7	few
CASSLAPTGGGNTIYF	TGTGCCAGCAGCTTGGCCCCTACAGGGGGTGGAAACACCATATATTTT	TRBD1	TRBV5-4	TRBJ1-3	NA
CASSLTATYEQYF	TGTGCCAGCAGTTTGACAGCGACCTACGAGCAGTACTTC	NA	TRBV28	TRBJ2-7	NA
CASRRQGPGELFF	TGTGCCAGCAGGCGACAGGGGCCCGGGGAGCTGTTTTTT	TRBD1	TRBV7-2	TRBJ2-2	NA
CASSGGVRNTQYF	TGTGCCAGCTCGGGGGGCGTCCGAAATACGCAGTATTTT	NA	TRBV6-5	TRBJ2-3	few
CASSLGGYYGYTF	TGTGCCAGCAGTTTGGGAGGTTACTATGGCTACACCTTC	NA	TRBV27	TRBJ1-2	NA
CASSPRDRHNEKLFF	TGTGCCAGCAGCCCCCGGGACAGACATAATGAAAAACTGTTTTTT	TRBD1	TRBV4-2	TRBJ1-4	NA
CASREGYGYTF	TGTGCCAGCCGAGAGGGCTATGGCTACACCTTC	NA	TRBV19	TRBJ1-2	NA
CASNPRTQGEQYF	TGTGCCAGCAACCCCCGAACACAGGGCGAGCAGTACTTC	NA	TRBV28	TRBJ2-7	NA
CASSPWDRENSPLHF	TGTGCCAGTAGTCCCTGGGACAGGGAAAATTCACCCCTCCACTTT	TRBD1	TRBV19	TRBJ1-6	NA
CASSGRGSAYGYTF	TGTGCCAGCAGCGGCAGGGGGTCGGCCTATGGCTACACCTTC	TRBD1	TRBV7-2	TRBJ1-2	NA
CASSLLERNSPLHF	TGTGCCAGCAGCTTACTCGAACGGAATTCACCCCTCCACTTT	NA	TRBV7-9	TRBJ1-6	NA
CASSPGTDNSYEQYF	TGTGCCAGCAGCCCTGGGACAGACAACTCCTACGAGCAGTACTTC	TRBD1	TRBV7-6	TRBJ2-7	NA
CASTPDREVNQPQHF	TGTGCCAGCACCCCCGACAGAGAAGTGAATCAGCCCCAGCATTTT	NA	TRBV28	TRBJ1-5	NA